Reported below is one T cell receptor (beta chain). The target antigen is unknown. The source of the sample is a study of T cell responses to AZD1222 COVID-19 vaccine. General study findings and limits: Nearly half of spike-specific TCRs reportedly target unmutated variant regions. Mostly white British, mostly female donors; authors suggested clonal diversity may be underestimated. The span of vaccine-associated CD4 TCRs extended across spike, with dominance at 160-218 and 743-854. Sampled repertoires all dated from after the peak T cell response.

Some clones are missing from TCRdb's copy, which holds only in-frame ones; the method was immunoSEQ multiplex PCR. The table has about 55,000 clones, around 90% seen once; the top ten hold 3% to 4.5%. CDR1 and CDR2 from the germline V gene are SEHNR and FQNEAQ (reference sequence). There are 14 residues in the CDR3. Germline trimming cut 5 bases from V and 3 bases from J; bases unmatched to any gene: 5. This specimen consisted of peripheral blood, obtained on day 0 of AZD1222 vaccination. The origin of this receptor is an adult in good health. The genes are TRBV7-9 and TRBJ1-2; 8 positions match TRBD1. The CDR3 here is CASSTGQGYYGYTF. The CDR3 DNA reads TGTGCCAGCAGCACAGGACAGGGCTACTATGGCTACACCTTC.